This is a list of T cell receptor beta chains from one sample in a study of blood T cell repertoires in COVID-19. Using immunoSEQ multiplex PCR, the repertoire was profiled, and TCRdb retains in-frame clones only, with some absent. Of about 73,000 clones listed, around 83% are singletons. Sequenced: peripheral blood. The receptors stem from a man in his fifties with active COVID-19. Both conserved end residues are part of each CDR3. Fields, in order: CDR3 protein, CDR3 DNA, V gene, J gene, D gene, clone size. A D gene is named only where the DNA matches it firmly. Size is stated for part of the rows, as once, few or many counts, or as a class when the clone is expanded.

CDR3 protein: CASRDRGQWSPLHF
CDR3 DNA: TGTGCCAGTAGGGACAGGGGGCAGTGGTCACCCCTCCACTTT
V gene: TRBV19
J gene: TRBJ1-6
D gene: TRBD1
clone size: -

CDR3 protein: CASSLDGGVDTGELFF
CDR3 DNA: TGTGCCAGCAGCTTAGATGGGGGGGTAGACACCGGGGAGCTGTTTTTT
V gene: TRBV7-2
J gene: TRBJ2-2
D gene: TRBD2
clone size: -

CDR3 protein: CASSVDSLARDTQYF
CDR3 DNA: TGTGCCAGCAGCGTAGATTCCCTAGCGAGGGATACGCAGTATTTT
V gene: TRBV9
J gene: TRBJ2-3
D gene: -
clone size: -

CDR3 protein: CASSELGQGNYGYTF
CDR3 DNA: TGTGCCAGCAGTGAGCTCGGACAGGGGAACTATGGCTACACCTTC
V gene: TRBV25-1
J gene: TRBJ1-2
D gene: TRBD1
clone size: -

CDR3 protein: CASSPRLAGSYEQYF
CDR3 DNA: TGTGCCAGCTCACCACGGCTAGCGGGGTCCTACGAGCAGTACTTC
V gene: TRBV18
J gene: TRBJ2-7
D gene: TRBD2
clone size: -

CDR3 protein: CASSLGRASHEQYF
CDR3 DNA: TGTGCCAGCAGCTTAGGGAGGGCCTCCCACGAGCAGTACTTC
V gene: TRBV5-6
J gene: TRBJ2-7
D gene: TRBD2
clone size: -

CDR3 protein: CASSLGGALDEQYF
CDR3 DNA: TGTGCCAGCTCTCTCGGAGGGGCACTTGACGAGCAGTACTTC
V gene: TRBV18
J gene: TRBJ2-7
D gene: -
clone size: few

CDR3 protein: CASSGDRGLDNEQFF
CDR3 DNA: TGTGCCAGCAGCGGGGACAGGGGGCTTGACAATGAGCAGTTCTTC
V gene: TRBV5-6
J gene: TRBJ2-1
D gene: TRBD1
clone size: -

CDR3 protein: CASSIRMSSTDTQYF
CDR3 DNA: TGTGCCAGTAGTATTAGAATGTCTAGCACAGATACGCAGTATTTT
V gene: TRBV19
J gene: TRBJ2-3
D gene: -
clone size: -

CDR3 protein: CASRRFTDTQYF
CDR3 DNA: TGTGCCAGCAGGAGGTTCACAGATACGCAGTATTTT
V gene: TRBV2
J gene: TRBJ2-3
D gene: -
clone size: -

CDR3 protein: CASQGALNTGELFF
CDR3 DNA: TGCGCCAGCCAGGGGGCGCTGAACACCGGGGAGCTGTTTTTT
V gene: TRBV5-1
J gene: TRBJ2-2
D gene: TRBD1
clone size: -

CDR3 protein: CASSQGLGSTYNEQFF
CDR3 DNA: TGCGCCAGCAGCCAAGGTCTCGGGAGCACCTACAATGAGCAGTTCTTC
V gene: TRBV4-1
J gene: TRBJ2-1
D gene: -
clone size: -

CDR3 protein: CASSSRDLGAGELFF
CDR3 DNA: TGTGCCAGCAGCTCCCGGGACTTGGGCGCCGGGGAGCTGTTTTTT
V gene: TRBV7-2
J gene: TRBJ2-2
D gene: -
clone size: -

CDR3 protein: CASSFRTSGAYEQYF
CDR3 DNA: TGTGCCAGCAGCTTCAGGACTAGCGGAGCCTACGAGCAGTACTTC
V gene: TRBV7-9
J gene: TRBJ2-7
D gene: TRBD2
clone size: -

CDR3 protein: CASGPWGDIQYF
CDR3 DNA: TGTGCCAGCGGCCCTTGGGGGGACATTCAGTACTTC
V gene: TRBV27
J gene: TRBJ2-4
D gene: -
clone size: -

CDR3 protein: CATSDPLRTRGNEQFF
CDR3 DNA: TGTGCCACCAGTGACCCTCTTAGGACTAGGGGGAATGAGCAGTTCTTC
V gene: TRBV24-1
J gene: TRBJ2-1
D gene: -
clone size: -

CDR3 protein: CSGGTGLGEQYF
CDR3 DNA: TGCAGCGGGGGGACAGGGCTCGGCGAGCAGTACTTC
V gene: TRBV29-1
J gene: TRBJ2-7
D gene: TRBD1
clone size: -

CDR3 protein: CASRDGNQPQHF
CDR3 DNA: TGTGCCAGCCGGGATGGCAATCAGCCCCAGCATTTT
V gene: TRBV19
J gene: TRBJ1-5
D gene: -
clone size: -

CDR3 protein: CASSISGGSITDTQYF
CDR3 DNA: TGTGCCAGTAGTATATCGGGGGGAAGTATCACAGATACGCAGTATTTT
V gene: TRBV19
J gene: TRBJ2-3
D gene: TRBD2
clone size: -

CDR3 protein: CASSDGLSTDTQYF
CDR3 DNA: TGTGCCAGCAGTGACGGGTTAAGCACAGATACGCAGTATTTT
V gene: TRBV2
J gene: TRBJ2-3
D gene: -
clone size: -

CDR3 protein: CASSLADRVGEKLFF
CDR3 DNA: TGCGCCAGCAGCTTGGCCGACAGGGTGGGGGAAAAACTGTTTTTT
V gene: TRBV5-1
J gene: TRBJ1-4
D gene: TRBD1
clone size: few

CDR3 protein: CASSRRNEQFF
CDR3 DNA: TGTGCCAGCAGCCGTCGGAATGAGCAGTTCTTC
V gene: TRBV7-2
J gene: TRBJ2-1
D gene: -
clone size: -

CDR3 protein: CASSLERFADTQYF
CDR3 DNA: TGTGCCAGCAGCTTAGAGAGATTCGCAGATACGCAGTATTTT
V gene: TRBV11-2
J gene: TRBJ2-3
D gene: -
clone size: -

CDR3 protein: CSVSTGYEQYF
CDR3 DNA: TGCAGCGTATCGACAGGCTACGAGCAGTACTTC
V gene: TRBV29-1
J gene: TRBJ2-7
D gene: -
clone size: -

CDR3 protein: CSVETEANSPLHF
CDR3 DNA: TGCAGCGTTGAAACAGAAGCTAATTCACCCCTCCACTTT
V gene: TRBV29-1
J gene: TRBJ1-6
D gene: -
clone size: -

CDR3 protein: CASTREVTLRNEQFF
CDR3 DNA: TGTGCCAGCACCCGAGAGGTGACCCTTAGGAATGAGCAGTTCTTC
V gene: TRBV5-4
J gene: TRBJ2-1
D gene: -
clone size: -

CDR3 protein: CASSIALQGRTEAFF
CDR3 DNA: TGTGCCAGTAGTATAGCCTTGCAGGGGCGCACTGAAGCTTTCTTT
V gene: TRBV19
J gene: TRBJ1-1
D gene: -
clone size: -

CDR3 protein: CASGPPGLAGETQYF
CDR3 DNA: TGTGCTAGTGGCCCACCTGGACTAGCCGGGGAGACCCAGTACTTC
V gene: TRBV12-5
J gene: TRBJ2-5
D gene: TRBD2
clone size: -

CDR3 protein: CASSFAGGRQYEQYF
CDR3 DNA: TGTGCCAGCAGCTTCGCGGGGGGCCGACAGTACGAGCAGTACTTC
V gene: TRBV7-2
J gene: TRBJ2-7
D gene: TRBD2
clone size: -

CDR3 protein: CASSLEGAPDQPQHF
CDR3 DNA: TGCGCCAGCAGCTTGGAGGGGGCGCCGGATCAGCCCCAGCATTTT
V gene: TRBV5-1
J gene: TRBJ1-5
D gene: TRBD1
clone size: -

CDR3 protein: CASSLARINTEAFF
CDR3 DNA: TGTGCCAGCAGTTTAGCCAGGATTAACACTGAAGCTTTCTTT
V gene: TRBV28
J gene: TRBJ1-1
D gene: -
clone size: -

CDR3 protein: CASSPPGQGVSEQYF
CDR3 DNA: TGTGCCAGCAGTCCCCCGGGACAGGGAGTATCCGAGCAGTACTTC
V gene: TRBV6-5
J gene: TRBJ2-7
D gene: TRBD1
clone size: once

CDR3 protein: CASSLRETQYF
CDR3 DNA: TGCGCCAGCAGCTTGCGAGAGACCCAGTACTTC
V gene: TRBV5-1
J gene: TRBJ2-5
D gene: -
clone size: -

CDR3 protein: CASSDLRDYGYTF
CDR3 DNA: TGTGCCAGCAGTGATTTGAGGGACTATGGCTACACCTTC
V gene: TRBV6-1
J gene: TRBJ1-2
D gene: -
clone size: -

CDR3 protein: CASSLAGAGSYNEQFF
CDR3 DNA: TGTGCCAGCAGCTTAGCCGGGGCGGGGTCCTACAATGAGCAGTTCTTC
V gene: TRBV7-6
J gene: TRBJ2-1
D gene: -
clone size: -

CDR3 protein: CASGSGTTNTEAFF
CDR3 DNA: TGTGCCAGCGGATCCGGGACAACGAACACTGAAGCTTTCTTT
V gene: TRBV7-9
J gene: TRBJ1-1
D gene: -
clone size: -

CDR3 protein: CASSERSGGNVLTF
CDR3 DNA: TGTGCCAGCAGTGAACGATCCGGAGGCAACGTCCTGACTTTC
V gene: TRBV25-1
J gene: TRBJ2-6
D gene: -
clone size: -

CDR3 protein: CASSPRTGNTEAFF
CDR3 DNA: TGTGCCAGCAGCCCAAGGACAGGGAACACTGAAGCTTTCTTT
V gene: TRBV7-9
J gene: TRBJ1-1
D gene: TRBD1
clone size: -

CDR3 protein: CASSPGTGGISPLHF
CDR3 DNA: TGTGCCAGCAGCCCCGGGACAGGGGGAATTTCACCCCTCCACTTT
V gene: TRBV5-4
J gene: TRBJ1-6
D gene: TRBD1
clone size: -

CDR3 protein: CASSPRQGPLEQYF
CDR3 DNA: TGTGCCAGCAGCCCCCGACAGGGACCCCTCGAGCAGTACTTC
V gene: TRBV9
J gene: TRBJ2-7
D gene: TRBD1
clone size: -

CDR3 protein: CASSVDGGIDTQYF
CDR3 DNA: TGTGCCAGCAGCGTCGATGGGGGGATAGATACGCAGTATTTT
V gene: TRBV9
J gene: TRBJ2-3
D gene: -
clone size: -

CDR3 protein: CASSYPSGGEAFF
CDR3 DNA: TGTGCCAGCAGTTACCCCTCCGGGGGGGAAGCTTTCTTT
V gene: TRBV6-2/TRBV6-3
J gene: TRBJ1-1
D gene: -
clone size: -

CDR3 protein: CASRRPGDTEAFF
CDR3 DNA: TGTGCCAGCAGGAGGCCCGGGGACACTGAAGCTTTCTTT
V gene: TRBV25-1
J gene: TRBJ1-1
D gene: -
clone size: -

CDR3 protein: CASSPRLAGSYEQYF
CDR3 DNA: TGTGCCAGCAGCCCTCGACTAGCGGGATCCTACGAGCAGTACTTC
V gene: TRBV9
J gene: TRBJ2-7
D gene: TRBD2
clone size: -

CDR3 protein: CASEGSALGGYTF
CDR3 DNA: TGTGCCAGCGAGGGAAGCGCCTTGGGGGGCTACACCTTC
V gene: TRBV18
J gene: TRBJ1-2
D gene: -
clone size: few

CDR3 protein: CASSPGLAGGQITDTQYF
CDR3 DNA: TGTGCCAGCAGCCCGGGACTAGCGGGGGGGCAGATAACAGATACGCAGTATTTT
V gene: TRBV11-3
J gene: TRBJ2-3
D gene: TRBD2
clone size: -

CDR3 protein: CASSVDTGQVTGELFF
CDR3 DNA: TGTGCCAGCAGCGTAGATACAGGACAGGTCACCGGGGAGCTGTTTTTT
V gene: TRBV9
J gene: TRBJ2-2
D gene: TRBD1
clone size: -

CDR3 protein: CASSPKSGGDPEQYF
CDR3 DNA: TGCGCCAGCAGCCCCAAATCAGGGGGAGATCCCGAGCAGTACTTC
V gene: TRBV5-1
J gene: TRBJ2-7
D gene: TRBD1
clone size: -

CDR3 protein: CASSPPGQGGYEQYF
CDR3 DNA: TGTGCCAGCAGTCCCCCCGGACAGGGGGGGTACGAGCAGTACTTC
V gene: TRBV6-5
J gene: TRBJ2-7
D gene: TRBD1
clone size: -

CDR3 protein: CASSESSPNSGNTIYF
CDR3 DNA: TGCGCCAGCAGTGAGTCGAGCCCGAACTCTGGAAACACCATATATTTT
V gene: TRBV10-2
J gene: TRBJ1-3
D gene: -
clone size: few

CDR3 protein: CASSPRTGGAGGNQPQHF
CDR3 DNA: TGTGCCAGCTCACCTAGGACAGGGGGCGCGGGGGGCAATCAGCCCCAGCATTTT
V gene: TRBV18
J gene: TRBJ1-5
D gene: TRBD1
clone size: -

CDR3 protein: CASTLSGRRDSYNEQFF
CDR3 DNA: TGTGCCAGCACCCTCTCCGGGCGTCGGGACTCCTACAATGAGCAGTTCTTC
V gene: TRBV27
J gene: TRBJ2-1
D gene: -
clone size: -

CDR3 protein: CASGPPVVAGGGYRETQYF
CDR3 DNA: TGTGCTAGTGGCCCCCCGGTGGTAGCGGGGGGGGGATATCGAGAGACCCAGTACTTC
V gene: TRBV12-5
J gene: TRBJ2-5
D gene: TRBD2
clone size: -

CDR3 protein: CASSLTSGVTTDTQYF
CDR3 DNA: TGTGCCAGCAGCCTTACTAGCGGGGTCACCACAGATACGCAGTATTTT
V gene: TRBV9
J gene: TRBJ2-3
D gene: TRBD2
clone size: -

CDR3 protein: CASSYPWALYGYTF
CDR3 DNA: TGTGCCAGCAGTTACCCCTGGGCCCTCTATGGCTACACCTTC
V gene: TRBV6-6
J gene: TRBJ1-2
D gene: -
clone size: -

CDR3 protein: CASSAGGSWDQPQHF
CDR3 DNA: TGTGCCAGCAGCGCCGGGGGGTCCTGGGATCAGCCCCAGCATTTT
V gene: TRBV5-4
J gene: TRBJ1-5
D gene: -
clone size: -